Reported below is one T cell receptor beta chain. V lost 1 base and J lost 8, with 12 bases in between. The CDR3 has 13 residues. The germline gives CDR1 SGHKS, CDR2 YYEKEE (reference sequence). This sample was taken from a study of T cell responses to AZD1222 COVID-19 vaccine. Data came from immunoSEQ multiplex PCR; TCRdb stores just in-frame clones and leaves some out. The sample lists 150,000 to 160,000 clones, about nine tenths occurring once. This clonotype was obtained from an adult in good health. The J gene is TRBJ1-1, the V gene TRBV5-5; D call uncertain. Sequencing was performed on peripheral blood, taken on day 0 of AZD1222 vaccination. CDR3 bases: TGTGCCAGCAGCTTGTCTAGGTCAGGCGAAGCTTTCTTT. Encoded protein: CASSLSRSGEAFF.